The rows below give T cell receptor beta chains drawn from one sample of a study of molecular identifiers for immune sequencing clone quantification. TCRdb used MiXCR to reprocess the PCR reads, holding one entry per CDR3 protein. The sample has 75,000 to 100,000 distinct CDR3 sequences, around 19% seen once. The sample was naive CD8+ T cells from blood, with Jurkat cell RNA spiked in. Receptors were obtained from a human donor in good health. Some libraries in this study had Jurkat cell RNA spiked in. Both conserved end residues are part of each CDR3. D genes are given only for firm matches. Part of the rows lack a size; the others show once, few, many or a class for expanded clones.

clone_size d_call j_call v_call cdr3_nt cdr3_aa
. TRBD2 TRBJ2-3 TRBV3-1 TGTGCCAGCAGCCAAGGCGTGACTAGCGGGGATACGCAGTATTTT CASSQGVTSGDTQYF
. TRBD1 TRBJ2-7 TRBV4-1 TGCGCCAGCAGCCAAGCTCCCCCGACAGGGCTCGTCTCCTACGAGCAGTACTTC CASSQAPPTGLVSYEQYF
many . TRBJ2-7 TRBV28 TGTGCCAGCAGTTTAGTCACCGGGGTACCGGGACGACATGCTTACGAGCAGTACTTC CASSLVTGVPGRHAYEQYF
many . TRBJ2-1 TRBV4-3 TGCGCCAGCAGCCAAGACAGGGGCCCTAATGAGCAGTTCTTC CASSQDRGPNEQFF
many TRBD2 TRBJ2-4 TRBV3-1 TGTGCCAGCAGCCAGGACACTATGAAAGGACTAGCGGGATATCCGATTCAGTACTTC CASSQDTMKGLAGYPIQYF
many TRBD1 TRBJ2-7 TRBV20-1 TGCAGTGCTAGCCGGGACAGGGGGCTTCACGAGCAGTACTTC CSASRDRGLHEQYF
many . TRBJ1-4 TRBV20-1 TGCAGTGCTAGAGAGGCGTGGACCGCAACTAATGAAAAACTGTTTTTT CSAREAWTATNEKLFF
many TRBD2 TRBJ2-3 TRBV12-5 TGTGCTAGTGGTTTCGGACTAGCGGGGGGCATAACAGATACGCAGTATTTT CASGFGLAGGITDTQYF
many . TRBJ2-7 TRBV20-1 TGCAGTGCTGACCCTGAGGGAGCTCCCTACGAGCAGTACTTC CSADPEGAPYEQYF
many . TRBJ2-3 TRBV5-5 TGTGCCAGCAGCGAACTAGATACGCAGTATTTT CASSELDTQYF
many . TRBJ2-6 TRBV7-9 TGTGCCAGCCCTGAGGTGAACGGGGCCAACGTCCTGACTTTC CASPEVNGANVLTF
many TRBD1 TRBJ2-7 TRBV28 TGTGCCAGCAGTCGCGGGACAGGGGCCTACGAGCAGTACTTC CASSRGTGAYEQYF
many . TRBJ2-7 TRBV7-9 TGTGCCAGCAGTCCAGGCCACTACGAGCAGTACTTC CASSPGHYEQYF
many TRBD2 TRBJ2-3 TRBV7-7 TGTGCTAGCAGCTCCAGCGGGAGTTTGGCAGATACGCAGTATTTT CASSSSGSLADTQYF
many . TRBJ2-5 TRBV7-9 TGTGCCAGCAGCTTTGATCACAGGGCCCAAGAGACCCAGTACTTC CASSFDHRAQETQYF
many . TRBJ2-2 TRBV24-1 TGTGCCACCAGTGATGTGGTAGCCGGGGAGCTGTTTTTT CATSDVVAGELFF
. TRBD2 TRBJ2-7 TRBV19 TGTGCCAGTAGTTCCACCCGCGGGGGCTACGAGCAGTACTTC CASSSTRGGYEQYF
many TRBD2 TRBJ2-2 TRBV20-1 TGCAGTGCTAGAGACTGGACTAGAATGAACGCCGGGGAGCTGTTTTTT CSARDWTRMNAGELFF
. . TRBJ1-2 TRBV12-3/TRBV12-4 TGTGCCAGCAGTTTACCGTGGGGATATGGCTACACCTTC CASSLPWGYGYTF
many . TRBJ2-3 TRBV27 TGTGCCAGCAGTTCCCTCAGAAGCACAGATACGCAGTATTTT CASSSLRSTDTQYF
many . TRBJ1-4 TRBV7-8 TGTGCCAGCAGCTTAGCATTCGGCAGGGGCGCCTCTAATGAAAAACTGTTTTTT CASSLAFGRGASNEKLFF
many . TRBJ2-3 TRBV27 TGTGCCAGCAGTTTAATCGGCGCTCCCACAGATACGCAGTATTTT CASSLIGAPTDTQYF
many . TRBJ1-1 TRBV5-6 TGTGCCAGCAGGGAGGGACTTTGGAACACTGAAGCTTTCTTT CASREGLWNTEAFF
. . TRBJ2-1 TRBV6-5 TGTGCCAGCAGTCCCGACGGGAATAAGCAGTTCTTC CASSPDGNKQFF
many . TRBJ1-4 TRBV6-6 TGTGCCAGCAGTCCGGGACTTGTAGTTAATGAAAAACTGTTTTTT CASSPGLVVNEKLFF
many TRBD1 TRBJ2-2 TRBV19 TGTGCCAGTAGTGTAATGACAGGGGGCCGAGGGGAGCTGTTTTTT CASSVMTGGRGELFF
many TRBD1 TRBJ1-5 TRBV19 TGTGCCAGTAGTATAGGTGACAGGGGGCTTGGTCAGCCCCAGCATTTT CASSIGDRGLGQPQHF
. . TRBJ1-3 TRBV7-6 TGTGCCAGCAGCTTAGAAGACAGCCTCTCTGGAAACACCATATATTTT CASSLEDSLSGNTIYF
. TRBD2 TRBJ2-1 TRBV5-1 TGCGCCAGCAGCCCCGAAACTAGCGGGAACCCTTACTACAATGAGCAGTTCTTC CASSPETSGNPYYNEQFF
many . TRBJ2-7 TRBV2 TGTGCCAGCAGCACTACAGGGAGCGAGCAGTACTTC CASSTTGSEQYF
many . TRBJ1-5 TRBV12-3/TRBV12-4 TGTGCCAGCAGAAGACAGCTCAATCAGCCCCAGCATTTT CASRRQLNQPQHF
many . TRBJ2-1 TRBV5-1 TGCGCCAGCAGCTTAGGGATGGGTGAGCAGTTCTTC CASSLGMGEQFF
. . TRBJ2-3 TRBV10-3 TGTGCCATCAGTGAGTCGTTGACAGGCGCGGGAGATACGCAGTATTTT CAISESLTGAGDTQYF
many . TRBJ2-7 TRBV7-2 TGTGCCAGCAGCCAAGGGGCGGCGGAGCAGTACTTC CASSQGAAEQYF
many TRBD2 TRBJ2-5 TRBV7-9 TGTGCCAGCAGCTGGGGGACTAGCGATTCAGAGACCCAGTACTTC CASSWGTSDSETQYF
. TRBD2 TRBJ2-1 TRBV6-6 TGTGCCAGCAGTTATAGGCTAGCGGGGGAAGGGCTCTACAATGAGCAGTTCTTC CASSYRLAGEGLYNEQFF
many . TRBJ2-1 TRBV15 TGTGCCACCAGCCCGGTCCCCCTCTCATCCTACAATGAGCAGTTCTTC CATSPVPLSSYNEQFF
many . TRBJ2-3 TRBV4-3 TGCGCCAGCAGCCAGGCCAGTAGCACAGATACGCAGTATTTT CASSQASSTDTQYF
few TRBD1 TRBJ2-7 TRBV19 TGTGCCAGTAGTATAGGGACAGGAAACGAGCAGTACTTC CASSIGTGNEQYF
many TRBD1 TRBJ2-6 TRBV19 TGTGCCAGTAGTACAGGGGGTTGGTCTGGGGCCAACGTCCTGACTTTC CASSTGGWSGANVLTF